This T cell receptor (beta chain) was obtained from a study of post-analysis software for immune sequencing data. Study-level background: The courses of disease that were included comprised relapsing-remitting, secondary progressive and progressive-relapsing multiple sclerosis. Study results and caveats: With TRBV5-6, TRBV5-1 and TRBV20-1 included, about five TRBV segments were more frequent in patients than in controls. By F measure, samples from a shared preparation batch strongly co-clustered. Comparison with controls showed significantly lower normalized Chao1 diversity in multiple sclerosis patients.

This clonotype was found a few times. The antigen is unknown. Every TCR beta cDNA library bore unique molecular identifiers. Input populations of 1 to 10 million T cells gave rise to approximately 500,000 cDNA molecules. TCRdb fed the PCR reads into MiXCR, producing one record per CDR3 protein. This sample has about 540,000 distinct CDR3 sequences, with around a third found just once. Trimming stripped 2 bases from V and 4 bases from J, with 8 bases between. This CDR3 comprises 13 residues. The V gene is TRBV12-3 or TRBV12-4, the J gene TRBJ1-2; D is uncertain. Sequencing input: blood. This sequence originates from a girl between 2 and 17 years old with multiple sclerosis. The CDR3 here is CASSLYDGYGYTF. For the CDR3, the DNA is TGTGCCAGCAGTTTATACGACGGCTATGGCTACACCTTC.